These 19 T cell receptor beta chains were sequenced from one sample in a study of T cells expressing NK-cell markers. No DNA is given; TCRdb re-called the 5' RACE reads and lists each CDR3 protein once. This sample's table reports about 260,000 distinct CDR3 sequences. Material: blood T cells: a sorted CD56 or NKG2C T cell subset, CD4+ or CD8+ T cells, or bulk PBMC T cells (not recorded which). The source of these receptors is a woman between 18 and 69 years old in good health.

V is TRBV11-3 and J is TRBJ2-1; TCRdb's D gene call, TRBD2, goes unchecked for lack of DNA. The CDR3 extends over 12 amino acids. The germline V gene encodes CDR1 SGHNT and CDR2 YENEEA. This CDR3 is CASSLRGVEQFF. Full variable domain (rest looked up from reference TRBV11-3 and TRBJ2-1): EAGVVQSPRYKIIEKKQPVAFWCNPISGHNTLYWYLQNLGQGPELLIRYENEEAVDDSQLPKDRFSAERLKGVDSTLKIQPAELGDSAVYLCASSLRGVEQFFGPGTRLTVL.

The chain couples TRBV11-2 to TRBJ2-1. The CDR3 contains 12 residues. Germline values: CDR1 SGHAT, CDR2 FQNNGV. The CDR3 here is CASSSSGLEQFF.

The chain carries TRBV20-1 and TRBJ2-1; TCRdb outputs TRBD1, but without DNA this stays unchecked. The germline V gene encodes CDR1 DFQATT and CDR2 SNEGSKA (reference sequence). This CDR3 comprises 12 residues. The CDR3 spells CSAREGATEQFF.

The V and J genes are TRBV6-5 and TRBJ2-7; TCRdb's D call, TRBD2, is unchecked because there is no DNA. Looked up from germline, CDR1 is MNHEY and CDR2 is SVGAGI. This CDR3 comprises 15 residues. The CDR3 loop is CASSYEAGGPKEQYF.

The chain joins TRBV3-1 to TRBJ2-2; the D gene TCRdb calls, TRBD2, cannot be checked with no DNA. In germline, CDR1 is LGHDT, CDR2 YNNKEL (reference sequence). The CDR3 is made up of 16 amino acids. The CDR3 is CASSQGGARYTGELFF.

The chain carries TRBV11-1 and TRBJ2-3; lacking DNA, the TRBD2 call made by TCRdb goes unchecked. Germline-derived CDR1 and CDR2 are SGHAT and FQDESV (reference sequence). The CDR3 totals 18 residues. Here the CDR3 reads CASSRNRLAGGRRDTQYF.

The rearrangement joins TRBV21-1 to TRBJ2-1; absent DNA, TCRdb's TRBD1 call cannot be checked. TRBV21-1 is a pseudogene. The CDR3 consists of 15 residues. The CDR3 region is CATKIRDQQYNEQFF.

The rearrangement joins TRBV3-1 to TRBJ1-2; TCRdb designates TRBD1, a call that cannot be tested without DNA. This CDR3 has 15 residues. The germline CDR1 and CDR2 sequences are LGHDT and YNNKEL (reference sequence). CDR3 protein: CASSQTGPRNYGYTF.

CDR3 residues: CASSADLYEQYF. This chain links TRBV5-1 with TRBJ2-7. Looked up from germline, CDR1 is SGHRS and CDR2 is YFSETQ. The length of the CDR3 is 12 residues.

The chain couples TRBV9 to TRBJ2-5; TCRdb picks TRBD1, but there is no DNA to check that call. CDR1 is SGDLS, CDR2 YYNGEE, per germline. There are 13 residues in the CDR3. The CDR3 sequence is CASSVWGKETQYF. The complete variable domain, with remaining parts taken from reference TRBV9 and TRBJ2-5, reads DSGVTQTPKHLITATGQRVTLRCSPRSGDLSVYWYQQSLDQGLQFLIQYYNGEERAKGNILERFSAQQFPDLHSELNLSSLELGDSALYFCASSVWGKETQYFGPGTRLLVL.

V and J are TRBV18 and TRBJ2-2. CDR1 is KGHSH and CDR2 is LQKENI in the germline V gene. The CDR3 covers 13 residues. CDR3 loop: CASSLQHTGELFF.

The chain recombines TRBV5-4 with TRBJ2-5; checking the TCRdb D call of TRBD2 is not possible without DNA. The CDR3 sequence is 14 residues long. CDR1 SGHNT and CDR2 YYREEE come from the germline V gene (reference sequence). This CDR3 reads CASSEGLNQETQYF.

V and J are TRBV19 and TRBJ2-7; the TRBD1 assignment by TCRdb is unverifiable without DNA. CDR1 and CDR2 (germline): LNHDA, SQIVND (reference sequence). The CDR3 contains 13 residues. This CDR3 is CASSMFGTYEQYF.

J is TRBJ1-3 and V is TRBV3-1. The CDR3 has 16 residues. Germline V gene sequence: CDR1 LGHDT, CDR2 YNNKEL (reference sequence). CDR3 loop: CASSQGFRQSGNTIYF. Drawing the rest from reference TRBV3-1 and TRBJ1-3, the complete variable domain is DTAVSQTPKYLVTQMGNDKSIKCEQNLGHDTMYWYKQDSKKFLKIMFSYNNKELIINETVPNRFSPKSPDKAHLNLHINSLELGDSAVYFCASSQGFRQSGNTIYFGEGSWLTVV.

The chain links TRBV12-3 or TRBV12-4 to TRBJ1-5. The CDR3 is 14 residues long. CDR3: CASSRAASNQPQHF.

The V gene is TRBV28, the J gene TRBJ2-3; TCRdb indicates TRBD2, and absent DNA this call remains unverified. This CDR3 contains 13 residues. The germline V gene encodes CDR1 MDHEN and CDR2 SYDVKM. CDR3 in amino acids: CASSFPARGTQYF. Variable domain in full (rest from reference TRBV28 and TRBJ2-3): DVKVTQSSRYLVKRTGEKVFLECVQDMDHENMFWYRQDPGLGLRLIYFSYDVKMKEKGDIPEGYSVSREKKERFSLILESASTNQTSMYLCASSFPARGTQYFGPGTRLTVL.

This CDR3 is CASSLVFTGELFF. The chain carries TRBV7-2 and TRBJ2-2. Germline V CDR1 and CDR2: SGHTA, FQGNSA. CDR3 length: 13 amino acids. Based on the CDR3 plus reference TRBV7-2 and TRBJ2-2, the full variable domain is GAGVSQSPSNKVTEKGKDVELRCDPISGHTALYWYRQSLGQGLEFLIYFQGNSAPDKSGLPSDRFSAERTGGSVSTLTIQRTQQEDSAVYLCASSLVFTGELFFGEGSRLTVL.

The genes are TRBV7-9 and TRBJ1-1. This CDR3 has 15 amino acids. Germline values: CDR1 SEHNR, CDR2 FQNEAQ (reference sequence). The CDR3 loop reads CASSLLMKGNTEAFF.

The V and J genes are TRBV9 and TRBJ2-7. The CDR3 runs to 13 residues. Germline V lookup: CDR1 SGDLS, CDR2 YYNGEE. The CDR3 here is CARSRMGSYEQYF.